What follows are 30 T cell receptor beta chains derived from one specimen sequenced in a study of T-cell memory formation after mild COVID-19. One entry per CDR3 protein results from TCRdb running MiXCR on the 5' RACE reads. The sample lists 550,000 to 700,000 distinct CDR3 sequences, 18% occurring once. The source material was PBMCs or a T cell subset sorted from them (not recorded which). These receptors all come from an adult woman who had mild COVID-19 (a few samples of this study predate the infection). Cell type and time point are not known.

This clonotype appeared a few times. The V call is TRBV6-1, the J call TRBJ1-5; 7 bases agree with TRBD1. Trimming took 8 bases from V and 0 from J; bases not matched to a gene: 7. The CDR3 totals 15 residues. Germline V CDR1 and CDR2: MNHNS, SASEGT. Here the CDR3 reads CASGDRARSNQPQHF. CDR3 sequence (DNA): TGTGCCAGCGGCGACAGGGCCCGTAGCAATCAGCCCCAGCATTTT.

CDR3 amino acids: CASSPLYRGIGNTIYF. Here the CDR3 DNA reads TGTGCCAGCAGCCCTCTCTACAGGGGGATAGGAAACACCATATATTTT. The chain joins TRBV7-9 to TRBJ1-3; 8 nucleotides line up with TRBD1. With V trimmed by 5 bases and J by 4 bases, 10 bases remained unmatched. The CDR3 totals 16 residues. Per germline, CDR1 SEHNR and CDR2 FQNEAQ (reference sequence).

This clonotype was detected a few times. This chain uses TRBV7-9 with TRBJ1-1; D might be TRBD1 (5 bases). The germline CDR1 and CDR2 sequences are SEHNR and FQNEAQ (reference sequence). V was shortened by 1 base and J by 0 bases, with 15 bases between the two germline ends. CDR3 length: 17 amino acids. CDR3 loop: CASSLDPTGAMNTEAFF. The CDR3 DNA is TGTGCCAGCAGCTTAGACCCGACCGGGGCGATGAACACTGAAGCTTTCTTT.

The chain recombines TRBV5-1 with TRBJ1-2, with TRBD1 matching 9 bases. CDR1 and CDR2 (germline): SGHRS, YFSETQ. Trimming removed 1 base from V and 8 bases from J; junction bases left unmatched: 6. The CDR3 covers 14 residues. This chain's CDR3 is CASSLRDRVSGYTF. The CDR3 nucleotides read TGCGCCAGCAGCTTGAGGGACAGGGTATCCGGCTACACCTTC.

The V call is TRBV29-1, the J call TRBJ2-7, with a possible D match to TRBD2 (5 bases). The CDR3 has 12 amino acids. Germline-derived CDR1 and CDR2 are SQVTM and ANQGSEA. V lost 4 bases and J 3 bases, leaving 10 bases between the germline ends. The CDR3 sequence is CSVGEIGYEQYF. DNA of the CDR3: TGCAGCGTTGGGGAGATAGGCTACGAGCAGTACTTC.

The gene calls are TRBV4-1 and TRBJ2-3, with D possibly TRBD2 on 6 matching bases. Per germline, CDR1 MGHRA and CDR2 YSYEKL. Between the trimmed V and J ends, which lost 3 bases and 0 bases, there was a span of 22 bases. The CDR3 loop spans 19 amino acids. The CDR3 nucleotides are TGCGCCAGCAGCCATCCCACAGGTCCGACTAGATATAGCACAGATACGCAGTATTTT. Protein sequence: CASSHPTGPTRYSTDTQYF.

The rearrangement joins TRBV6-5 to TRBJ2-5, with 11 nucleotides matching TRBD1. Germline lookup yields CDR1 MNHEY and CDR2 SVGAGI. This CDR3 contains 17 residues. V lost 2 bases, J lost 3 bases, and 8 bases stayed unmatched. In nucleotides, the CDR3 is TGTGCCAGCAGTTACGGGGTCGGGACAGGGGGGGAAGAGACCCAGTACTTC. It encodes CASSYGVGTGGEETQYF.

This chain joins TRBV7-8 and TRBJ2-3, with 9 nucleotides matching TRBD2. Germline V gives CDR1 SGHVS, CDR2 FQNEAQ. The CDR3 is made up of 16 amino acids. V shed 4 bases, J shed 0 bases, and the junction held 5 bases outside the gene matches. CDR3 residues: CASSSLAGTSTDTQYF. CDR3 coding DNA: TGTGCCAGCAGCTCTCTAGCGGGAACTAGCACAGATACGCAGTATTTT.

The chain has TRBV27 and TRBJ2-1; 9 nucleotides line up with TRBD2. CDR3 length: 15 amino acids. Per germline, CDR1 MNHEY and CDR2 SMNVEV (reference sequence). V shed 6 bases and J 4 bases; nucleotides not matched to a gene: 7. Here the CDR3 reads CASSQAGGAYNEQFF. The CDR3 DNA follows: TGTGCCAGCAGCCAAGCGGGAGGCGCGTACAATGAGCAGTTCTTC.

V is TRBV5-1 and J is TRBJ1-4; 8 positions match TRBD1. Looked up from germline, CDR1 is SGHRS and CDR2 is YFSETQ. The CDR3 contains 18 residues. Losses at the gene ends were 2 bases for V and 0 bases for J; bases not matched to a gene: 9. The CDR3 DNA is TGCGCCAGCAGCTTCGGACAGGGCTTCATCTCAACTAATGAAAAACTGTTTTTT. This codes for CASSFGQGFISTNEKLFF.

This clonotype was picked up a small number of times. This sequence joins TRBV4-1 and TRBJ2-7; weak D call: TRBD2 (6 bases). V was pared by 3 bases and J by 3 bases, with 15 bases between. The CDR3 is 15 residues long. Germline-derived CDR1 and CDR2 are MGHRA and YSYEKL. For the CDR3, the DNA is TGCGCCAGCAGCCAGGGGCCCGGGACTCTCTACGAGCAGTACTTC. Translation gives CASSQGPGTLYEQYF.

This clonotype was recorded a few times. The CDR3 region is CASSRQGETYEQYF. As DNA, the CDR3 is TGTGCCAGCAGCCGACAGGGTGAAACCTACGAGCAGTACTTC. The chain uses TRBV7-9 and TRBJ2-7; the match to TRBD1 covers 7 bases. Germline V gene data show CDR1 as SEHNR and CDR2 as FQNEAQ (reference sequence). The CDR3 length is 14 residues. J was trimmed by 2 bases and V by 5 bases; bases with no gene match: 6.

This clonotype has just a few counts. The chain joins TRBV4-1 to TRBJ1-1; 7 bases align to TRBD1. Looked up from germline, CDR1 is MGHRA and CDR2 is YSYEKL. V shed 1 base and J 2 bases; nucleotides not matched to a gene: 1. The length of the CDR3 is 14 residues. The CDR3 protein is CASSQGDSNTEAFF. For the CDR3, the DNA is TGCGCCAGCAGCCAAGGGGACAGCAACACTGAAGCTTTCTTT.

The CDR3, as DNA: TGCAGTGCTAGACCGGAGGTTTTAAGCAATCAGCCCCAGCATTTT. It is translated as CSARPEVLSNQPQHF. V gene TRBV20-1 combines with J gene TRBJ1-5; D is ambiguous. Per the germline V gene, CDR1 is DFQATT and CDR2 is SNEGSKA (reference sequence). The CDR3 spans 15 residues. The V end lost 2 bases, the J end lost 1 base, and 12 bases lay between the germline ends.

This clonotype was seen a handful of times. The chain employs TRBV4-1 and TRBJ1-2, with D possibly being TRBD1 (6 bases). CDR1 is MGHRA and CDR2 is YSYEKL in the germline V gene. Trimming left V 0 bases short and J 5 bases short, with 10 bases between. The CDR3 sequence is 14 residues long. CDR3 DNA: TGCGCCAGCAGCCAAGATTACCAGGGGTATGGCTACACCTTC. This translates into CASSQDYQGYGYTF.

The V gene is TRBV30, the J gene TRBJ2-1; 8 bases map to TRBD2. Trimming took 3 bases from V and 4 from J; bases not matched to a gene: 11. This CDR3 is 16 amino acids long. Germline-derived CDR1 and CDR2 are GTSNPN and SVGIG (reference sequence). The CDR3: CAWRLSGGPVYNEQFF. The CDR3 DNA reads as TGTGCCTGGAGACTCTCGGGAGGGCCGGTTTACAATGAGCAGTTCTTC.

CDR3 sequence (DNA): TGTGCCACCAGCTCACGATCCGACCATCAGCCCCAGCATTTT. Protein: CATSSRSDHQPQHF. The V gene is TRBV15, the J gene TRBJ1-5, with no clear D. CDR3 length: 14 residues. Germline V gene data show CDR1 as LNHNV and CDR2 as YYDKDF (reference sequence). Trimming removed 5 bases at V and 5 bases at J, with 13 bases between.

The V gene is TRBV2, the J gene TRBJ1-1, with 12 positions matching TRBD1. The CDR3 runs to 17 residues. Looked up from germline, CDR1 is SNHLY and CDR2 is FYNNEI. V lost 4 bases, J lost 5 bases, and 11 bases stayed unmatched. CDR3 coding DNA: TGTGCCAGCAGTGTACCGGGACAGGGGGCCCCTAGGACTGAAGCTTTCTTT. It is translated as CASSVPGQGAPRTEAFF.

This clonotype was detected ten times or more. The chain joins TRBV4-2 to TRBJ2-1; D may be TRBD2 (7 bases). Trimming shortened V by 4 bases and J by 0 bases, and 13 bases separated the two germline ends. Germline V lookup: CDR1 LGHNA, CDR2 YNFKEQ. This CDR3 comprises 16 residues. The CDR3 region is CASSPERGGSYNEQFF. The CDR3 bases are TGTGCCAGCAGCCCCGAAAGGGGGGGCTCCTACAATGAGCAGTTCTTC.

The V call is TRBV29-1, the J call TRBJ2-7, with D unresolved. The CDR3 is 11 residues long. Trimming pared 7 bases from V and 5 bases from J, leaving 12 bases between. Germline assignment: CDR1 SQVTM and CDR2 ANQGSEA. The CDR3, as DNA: TGCAGCGGAGTAAGGGCCAACGAGCAGTACTTC. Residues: CSGVRANEQYF.

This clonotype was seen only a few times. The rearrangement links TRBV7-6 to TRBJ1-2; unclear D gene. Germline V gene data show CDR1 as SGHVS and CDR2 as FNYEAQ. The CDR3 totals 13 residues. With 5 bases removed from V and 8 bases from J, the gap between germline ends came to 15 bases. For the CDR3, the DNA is TGTGCCAGCAGCCCAGATAAAGTTGTGGGCTACACCTTC. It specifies CASSPDKVVGYTF.

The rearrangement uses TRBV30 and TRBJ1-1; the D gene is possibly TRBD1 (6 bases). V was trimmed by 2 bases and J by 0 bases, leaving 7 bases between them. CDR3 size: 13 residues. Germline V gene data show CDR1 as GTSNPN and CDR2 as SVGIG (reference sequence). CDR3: CAWSTGMNTEAFF. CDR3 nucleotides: TGTGCCTGGAGTACAGGGATGAACACTGAAGCTTTCTTT.

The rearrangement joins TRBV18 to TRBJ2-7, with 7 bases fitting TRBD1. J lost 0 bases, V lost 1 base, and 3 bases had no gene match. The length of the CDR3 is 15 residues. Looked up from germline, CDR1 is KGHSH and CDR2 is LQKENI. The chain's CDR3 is CASSPRAGGSYEQYF. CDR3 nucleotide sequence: TGTGCCAGCTCACCACGAGCAGGGGGCTCCTACGAGCAGTACTTC.

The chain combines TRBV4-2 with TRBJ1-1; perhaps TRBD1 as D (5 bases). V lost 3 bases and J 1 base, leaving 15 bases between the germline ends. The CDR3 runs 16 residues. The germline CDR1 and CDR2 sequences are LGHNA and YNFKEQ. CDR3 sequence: CASSHLGLTGNTEAFF. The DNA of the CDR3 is TGTGCCAGCAGCCATCTGGGACTCACAGGGAACACTGAAGCTTTCTTT.

CDR3 coding DNA: TGCAGTGCTAGAGATTGGGGACTAGCGGGAGGGCCTGTCGGCTCCTACAATGAGCAGTTCTTC. As protein: CSARDWGLAGGPVGSYNEQFF. The chain carries TRBV20-1 and TRBJ2-1; the match to TRBD2 covers 16 bases. The V gene end was trimmed by 0 bases and the J gene end by 0 bases; junction bases not matched to a gene: 11. This CDR3 has 21 amino acids. Germline V gives CDR1 DFQATT, CDR2 SNEGSKA (reference sequence).

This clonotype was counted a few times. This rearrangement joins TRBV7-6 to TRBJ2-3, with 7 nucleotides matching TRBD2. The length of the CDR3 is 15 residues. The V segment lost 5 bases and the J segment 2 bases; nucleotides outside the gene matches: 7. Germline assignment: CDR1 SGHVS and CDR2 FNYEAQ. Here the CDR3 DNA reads TGTGCCAGCAGCCCCGGAGGGACTAACACAGATACGCAGTATTTT. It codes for CASSPGGTNTDTQYF.

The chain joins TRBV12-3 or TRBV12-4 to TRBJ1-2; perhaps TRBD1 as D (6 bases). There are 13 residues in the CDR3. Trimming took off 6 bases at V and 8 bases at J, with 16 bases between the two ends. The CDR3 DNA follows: TGTGCCAGCAGCGGGGGGGCCCGCCGGGGCTACACCTTC. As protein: CASSGGARRGYTF.

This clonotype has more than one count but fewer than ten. The CDR3 DNA reads TGCAGCGTTGCGACCATGGGGCAGGGGAATAGTCTTGGTGCTTTCTTT. Translation gives CSVATMGQGNSLGAFF. V and J are TRBV29-1 and TRBJ1-1; tentatively, D is TRBD1 (6 bases). V gave up 4 bases and J gave up 11 bases, with 29 bases separating them. The CDR3 has 16 amino acids. Germline V gene data show CDR1 as SQVTM and CDR2 as ANQGSEA.

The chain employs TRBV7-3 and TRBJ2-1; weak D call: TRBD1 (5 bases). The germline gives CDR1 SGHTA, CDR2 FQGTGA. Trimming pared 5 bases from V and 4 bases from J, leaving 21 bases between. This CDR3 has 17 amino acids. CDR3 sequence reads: CASSPTRRTRLYNEQFF. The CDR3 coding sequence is TGTGCCAGCAGCCCCACACGACGGACACGGCTTTACAATGAGCAGTTCTTC.

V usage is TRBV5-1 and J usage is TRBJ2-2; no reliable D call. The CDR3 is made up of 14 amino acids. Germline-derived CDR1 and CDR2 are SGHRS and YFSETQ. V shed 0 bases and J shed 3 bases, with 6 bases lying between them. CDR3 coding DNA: TGCGCCAGCAGCTTGGTACAGTACACCGGGGAGCTGTTTTTT. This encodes CASSLVQYTGELFF.